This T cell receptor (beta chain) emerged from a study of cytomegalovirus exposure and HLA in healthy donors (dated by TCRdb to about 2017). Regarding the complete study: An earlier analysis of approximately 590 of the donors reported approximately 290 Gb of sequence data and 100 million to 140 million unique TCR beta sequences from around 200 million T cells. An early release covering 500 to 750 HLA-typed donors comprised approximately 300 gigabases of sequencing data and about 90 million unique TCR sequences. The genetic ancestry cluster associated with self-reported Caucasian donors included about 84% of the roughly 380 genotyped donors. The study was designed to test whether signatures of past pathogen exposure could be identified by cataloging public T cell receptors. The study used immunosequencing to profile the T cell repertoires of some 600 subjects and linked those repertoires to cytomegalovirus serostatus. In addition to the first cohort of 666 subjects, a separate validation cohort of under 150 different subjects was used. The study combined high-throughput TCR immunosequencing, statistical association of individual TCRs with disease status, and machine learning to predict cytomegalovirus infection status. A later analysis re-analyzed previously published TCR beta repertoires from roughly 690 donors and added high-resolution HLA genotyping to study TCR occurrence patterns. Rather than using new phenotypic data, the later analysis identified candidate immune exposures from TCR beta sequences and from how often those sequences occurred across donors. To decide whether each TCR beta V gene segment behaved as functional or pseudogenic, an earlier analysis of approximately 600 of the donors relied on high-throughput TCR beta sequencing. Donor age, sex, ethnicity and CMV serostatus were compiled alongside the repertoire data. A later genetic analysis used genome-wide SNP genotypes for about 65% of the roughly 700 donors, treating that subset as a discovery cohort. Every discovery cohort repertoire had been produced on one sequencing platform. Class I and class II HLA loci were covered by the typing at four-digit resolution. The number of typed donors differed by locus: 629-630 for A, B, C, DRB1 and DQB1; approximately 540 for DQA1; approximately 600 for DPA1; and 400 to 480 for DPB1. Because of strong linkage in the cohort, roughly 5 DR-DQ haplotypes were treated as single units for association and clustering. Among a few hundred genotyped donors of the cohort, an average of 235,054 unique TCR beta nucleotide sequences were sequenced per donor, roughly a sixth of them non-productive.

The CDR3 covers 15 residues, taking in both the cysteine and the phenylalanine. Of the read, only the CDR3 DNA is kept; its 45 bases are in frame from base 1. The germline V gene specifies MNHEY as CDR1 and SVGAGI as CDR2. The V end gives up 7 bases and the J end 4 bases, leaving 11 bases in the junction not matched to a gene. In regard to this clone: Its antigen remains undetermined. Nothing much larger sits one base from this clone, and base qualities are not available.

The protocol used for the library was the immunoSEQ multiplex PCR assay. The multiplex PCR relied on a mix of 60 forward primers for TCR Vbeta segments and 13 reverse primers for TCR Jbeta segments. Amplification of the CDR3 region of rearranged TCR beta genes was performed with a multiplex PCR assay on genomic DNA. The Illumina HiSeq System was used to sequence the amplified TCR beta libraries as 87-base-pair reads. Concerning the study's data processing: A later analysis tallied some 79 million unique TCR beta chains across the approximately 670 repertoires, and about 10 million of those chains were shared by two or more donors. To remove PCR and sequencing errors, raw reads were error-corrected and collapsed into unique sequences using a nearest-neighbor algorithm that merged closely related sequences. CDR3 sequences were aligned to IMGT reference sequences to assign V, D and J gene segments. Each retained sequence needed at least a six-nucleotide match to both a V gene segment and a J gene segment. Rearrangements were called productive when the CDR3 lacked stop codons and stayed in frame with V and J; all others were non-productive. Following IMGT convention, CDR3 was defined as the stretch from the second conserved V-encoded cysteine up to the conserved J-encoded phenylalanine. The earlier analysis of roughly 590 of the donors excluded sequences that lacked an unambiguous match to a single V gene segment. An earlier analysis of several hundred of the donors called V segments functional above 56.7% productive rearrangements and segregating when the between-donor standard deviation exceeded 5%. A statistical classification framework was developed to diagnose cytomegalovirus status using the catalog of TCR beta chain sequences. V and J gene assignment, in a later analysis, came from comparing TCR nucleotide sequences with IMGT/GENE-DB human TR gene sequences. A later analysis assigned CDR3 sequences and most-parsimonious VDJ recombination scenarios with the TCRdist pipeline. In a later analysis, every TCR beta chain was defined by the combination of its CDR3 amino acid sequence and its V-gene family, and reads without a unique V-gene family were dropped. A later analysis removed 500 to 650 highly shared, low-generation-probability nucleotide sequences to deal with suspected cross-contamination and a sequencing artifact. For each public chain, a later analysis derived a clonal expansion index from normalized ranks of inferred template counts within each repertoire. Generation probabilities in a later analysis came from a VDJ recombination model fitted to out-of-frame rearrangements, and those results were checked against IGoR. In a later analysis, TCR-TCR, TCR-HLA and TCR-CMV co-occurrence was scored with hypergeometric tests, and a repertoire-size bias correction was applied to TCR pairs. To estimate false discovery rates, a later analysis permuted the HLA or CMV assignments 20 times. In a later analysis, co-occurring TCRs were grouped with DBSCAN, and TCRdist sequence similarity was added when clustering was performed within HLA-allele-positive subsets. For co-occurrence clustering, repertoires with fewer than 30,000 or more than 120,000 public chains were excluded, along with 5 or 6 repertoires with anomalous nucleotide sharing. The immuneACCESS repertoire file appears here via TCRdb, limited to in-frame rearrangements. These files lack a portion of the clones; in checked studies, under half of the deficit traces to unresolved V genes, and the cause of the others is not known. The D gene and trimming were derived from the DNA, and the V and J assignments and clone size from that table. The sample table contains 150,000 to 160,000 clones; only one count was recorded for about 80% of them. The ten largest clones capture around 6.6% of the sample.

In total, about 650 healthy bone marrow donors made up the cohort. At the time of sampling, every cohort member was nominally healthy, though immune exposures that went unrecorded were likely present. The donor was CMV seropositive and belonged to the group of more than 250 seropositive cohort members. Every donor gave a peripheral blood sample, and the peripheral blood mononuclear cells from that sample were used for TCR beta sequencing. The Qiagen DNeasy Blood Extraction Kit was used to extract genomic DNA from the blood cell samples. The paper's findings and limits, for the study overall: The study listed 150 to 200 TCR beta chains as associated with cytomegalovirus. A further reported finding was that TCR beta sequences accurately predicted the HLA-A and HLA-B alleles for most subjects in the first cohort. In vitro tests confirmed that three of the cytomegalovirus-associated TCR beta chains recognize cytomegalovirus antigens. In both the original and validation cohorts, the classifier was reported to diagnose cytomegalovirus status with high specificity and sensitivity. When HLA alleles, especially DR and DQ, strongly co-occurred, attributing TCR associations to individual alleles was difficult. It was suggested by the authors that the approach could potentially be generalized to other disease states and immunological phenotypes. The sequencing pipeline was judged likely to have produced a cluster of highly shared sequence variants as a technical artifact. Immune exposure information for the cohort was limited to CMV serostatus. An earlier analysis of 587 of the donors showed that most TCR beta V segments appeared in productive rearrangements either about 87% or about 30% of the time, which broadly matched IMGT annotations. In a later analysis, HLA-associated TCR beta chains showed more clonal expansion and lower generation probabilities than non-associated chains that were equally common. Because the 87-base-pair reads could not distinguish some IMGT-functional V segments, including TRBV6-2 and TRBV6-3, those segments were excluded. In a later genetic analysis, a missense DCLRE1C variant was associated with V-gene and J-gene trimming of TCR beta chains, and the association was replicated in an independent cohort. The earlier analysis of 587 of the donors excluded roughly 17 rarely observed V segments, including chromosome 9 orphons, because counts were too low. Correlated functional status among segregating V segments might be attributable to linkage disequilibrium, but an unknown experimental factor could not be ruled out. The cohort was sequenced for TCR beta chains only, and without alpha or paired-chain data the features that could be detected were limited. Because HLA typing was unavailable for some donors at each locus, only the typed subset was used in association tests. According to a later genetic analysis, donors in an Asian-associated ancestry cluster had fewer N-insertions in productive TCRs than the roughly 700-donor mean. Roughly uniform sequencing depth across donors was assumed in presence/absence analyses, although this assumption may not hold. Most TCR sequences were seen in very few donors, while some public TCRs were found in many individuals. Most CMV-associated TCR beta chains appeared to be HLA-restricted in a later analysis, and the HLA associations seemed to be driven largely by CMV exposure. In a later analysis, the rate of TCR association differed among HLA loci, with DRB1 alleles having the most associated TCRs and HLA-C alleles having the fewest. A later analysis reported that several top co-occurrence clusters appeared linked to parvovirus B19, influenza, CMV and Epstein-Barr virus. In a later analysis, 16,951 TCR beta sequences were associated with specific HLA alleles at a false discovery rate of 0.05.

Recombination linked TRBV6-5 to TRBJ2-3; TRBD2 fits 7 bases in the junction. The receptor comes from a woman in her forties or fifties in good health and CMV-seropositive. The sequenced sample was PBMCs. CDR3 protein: CASTLRGSSADTQYF. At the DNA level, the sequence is TGTGCCAGCACCCTGCGGGGGAGTTCGGCAGATACGCAGTATTTT.